The T cell receptor beta chain described here comes from a study of cytomegalovirus exposure and HLA in healthy donors. Study-wide results and limits: A later analysis showed HLA-associated TCR beta chains outstripping equally common others in clonal expansion. Presence/absence analyses treated sequencing depth as roughly uniform across donors.

PCR was performed using 60 Vbeta and 13 Jbeta primers. Assay used: immunoSEQ multiplex PCR; TCRdb lists only in-frame clones, some missing. The sample contains about 150,000 clones, roughly 80% of which appear only once. This CDR3 comprises 14 residues. V lost 4 bases to trimming and J lost 5 bases; unmatched junction nucleotides: 7. CDR1 is SEHNR, CDR2 FQNEAQ, per germline (reference sequence). In this sample, this clone turned up a few times. What it binds is not known. This sequence was found in a man aged 25-45 years in good health and CMV-seropositive. The sample was PBMCs. V is TRBV7-9 and J is TRBJ2-7, with 8 positions matching TRBD1. The CDR3 sequence: CASSSPGGRNEQYF. The CDR3 coding sequence is TGTGCCAGCAGCTCCCCAGGGGGCAGGAACGAGCAGTACTTC. The full variable domain, completed using reference TRBV7-9 and TRBJ2-7, is DTGVSQNPRHKITKRGQNVTFRCDPISEHNRLYWYRQTLGQGPEFLTYFQNEAQLEKSRLLSDRFSAERPKGSFSTLEIQRTEQGDSAMYLCASSSPGGRNEQYFGPGTRLTVT.